Below, 16 T cell receptor beta chains from the same sample are listed, as sequenced in a study of blood T cell repertoires in COVID-19. Sequencing was performed with immunoSEQ multiplex PCR; in TCRdb, only in-frame clones are kept and a portion is missing. The sample records around 180,000 clones, around 87% being singletons. Sequencing used peripheral blood. All receptors come from a man aged 35-49 years with active or convalescent COVID-19.

The V and J genes are TRBV4-1 and TRBJ1-2; D gene unclear. This CDR3 spans 15 amino acids. V lost 4 bases to trimming and J lost 2 bases, with 14 bases between them. Germline assignment: CDR1 MGHRA and CDR2 YSYEKL. The DNA of the CDR3 is TGCGCCAGCAGCCCCCGGGTAGGCGAAAACTATGGCTACACCTTC. It specifies CASSPRVGENYGYTF.

The chain combines TRBV7-9 with TRBJ1-1; D is uncertain. Germline loops: CDR1 SEHNR, CDR2 FQNEAQ (reference sequence). Trimming took 1 base from V and 8 from J, leaving 14 bases between them. The CDR3 is 14 amino acids. Written as DNA, the CDR3 is TGTGCCAGCAGCTTAGATTGGGTGACAAAAGAAGCTTTCTTT. The encoded protein is CASSLDWVTKEAFF.

The chain links TRBV9 to TRBJ1-3; TRBD1 might be the D (6 bases). Germline CDR1 reads SGDLS; CDR2 reads YYNGEE. This CDR3 is 18 amino acids long. The V end lost 4 bases, the J end lost 0 bases, and 20 bases lay between the germline ends. CDR3 coding DNA: TGTGCCAGCAGCAAACAGGGTGCCCCTGGGATCTCTGGAAACACCATATATTTT. It is translated as CASSKQGAPGISGNTIYF.

This clone was counted only a few times. The chain joins TRBV19 to TRBJ1-1; D call uncertain. The CDR3 runs to 15 residues. The V gene lost 3 bases and the J gene lost 1 base, with 12 bases spanning the gap. From germline, CDR1 is LNHDA and CDR2 SQIVND (reference sequence). CDR3 sequence reads: CASSMGRTPNTEAFF. In nucleotides, the CDR3 is TGTGCCAGTAGTATGGGTAGGACTCCGAACACTGAAGCTTTCTTT.

V gene TRBV30 combines with J gene TRBJ2-7; D gene ambiguous. Germline-derived CDR1 and CDR2 are GTSNPN and SVGIG (reference sequence). Trimming took off 0 bases at V and 4 bases at J, with 13 bases between the two ends. The CDR3 extends over 14 amino acids. As DNA, the CDR3 is TGTGCCTGGAGTGTACCGTTCGGAGAATACGAGCAGTACTTC. As protein: CAWSVPFGEYEQYF. The entire variable domain, with the rest obtained from reference TRBV30 and TRBJ2-7, is as follows: SQTIHQWPATLVQPVGSPLSLECTVEGTSNPNLYWYRQAAGRGLQLLFYSVGIGQISSEVPQNLSASRPQDRQFILSSKKLLLSDSGFYLCAWSVPFGEYEQYFGPGTRLTVT.

The chain is built from TRBV11-1 and TRBJ2-1; 8 nucleotides match TRBD1. The ends lost 5 bases at V and 8 bases at J; junction bases unmatched: 14. Germline V CDR1 and CDR2: SGHAT, FQDESV (reference sequence). The CDR3 covers 16 residues. The CDR3 loop is CASSISSGRGQDEQFF. DNA for the CDR3: TGTGCCAGCAGCATTTCGTCGGGCAGGGGACAGGATGAGCAGTTCTTC.

The sample holds a few counts of this clone. The chain combines TRBV27 with TRBJ1-5, with a tentative D call TRBD1 (5 bases). The CDR3 runs 14 residues. Germline V CDR1 and CDR2: MNHEY, SMNVEV (reference sequence). V was pared by 6 bases and J by 11 bases, with 20 bases between. DNA for the CDR3: TGTGCCAGCAGAGAGCACGAAGGGGTAGGAGCCCAGCATTTT. Translated: CASREHEGVGAQHF.

In its sample, this clone was seen a few times. V usage is TRBV29-1 and J usage is TRBJ2-3, with 10 bases matching TRBD1. The germline V gene encodes CDR1 SQVTM and CDR2 ANQGSEA. V lost 6 bases and J lost 1; bases outside the gene matches: 1. The CDR3 has 13 amino acids. The CDR3 region has the DNA TGCAGCGTCGGGACAGGGGGCACAGATACGCAGTATTTT. It encodes CSVGTGGTDTQYF.

The rearrangement links TRBV5-5 to TRBJ1-5; 7 nucleotides agree with TRBD1. J gave up 0 bases and V 4 bases, and 4 bases lay outside the gene matches. This CDR3 is 15 amino acids long. CDR1 and CDR2 from the germline V gene are SGHKS and YYEKEE (reference sequence). The CDR3, as DNA: TGTGCCAGCAGCCTTGGGACAGCTAGCAATCAGCCCCAGCATTTT. It is translated as CASSLGTASNQPQHF.

The chain combines TRBV4-2 with TRBJ1-2; the D is unclear. With 3 bases removed from V and 3 bases from J, the gap between germline ends came to 17 bases. The germline V gene encodes CDR1 LGHNA and CDR2 YNFKEQ. This CDR3 comprises 16 residues. The CDR3 loop reads CASSHVYLGRDYGYTF. DNA for the CDR3: TGTGCCAGCAGCCATGTTTATCTGGGCCGAGACTATGGCTACACCTTC.

The chain combines TRBV9 with TRBJ2-3, with 7 bases aligning to TRBD1. With V trimmed by 2 bases and J by 0 bases, 6 bases remained unmatched. There are 16 residues in the CDR3. Germline CDR1 and CDR2: SGDLS and YYNGEE. The DNA for the CDR3 is TGTGCCAGCAGCGTTGAGGGGGCAGGGAGCACAGATACGCAGTATTTT. As protein: CASSVEGAGSTDTQYF.

The chain carries TRBV27 and TRBJ2-1; 9 nucleotides align to TRBD2. Germline lookup yields CDR1 MNHEY and CDR2 SMNVEV (reference sequence). This CDR3 comprises 19 residues. J was trimmed by 3 bases and V by 1 base; bases with no gene match: 13. The CDR3 is CASSLYWLAGPPLYNEQFF. CDR3 sequence (DNA): TGTGCCAGCAGTTTATATTGGCTAGCGGGGCCTCCACTCTACAATGAGCAGTTCTTC.

This clone showed up just once. V is TRBV7-8 and J is TRBJ1-5, with a tentative D call TRBD1 (6 bases). The V gene lost 2 bases and the J gene lost 2 bases, with 10 bases spanning the gap. Germline CDR1 is SGHVS and CDR2 is FQNEAQ. There are 15 residues in the CDR3. CDR3 residues: CASSLFSGGNQPQHF. For the CDR3, the DNA is TGTGCCAGCAGCTTATTTTCAGGGGGCAATCAGCCCCAGCATTTT.

The rearrangement joins TRBV30 to TRBJ2-2; 8 bases are a match to TRBD1. Germline CDR1 reads GTSNPN; CDR2 reads SVGIG (reference sequence). J lost 3 bases, V lost 2 bases, and 5 bases had no gene match. This CDR3 spans 15 amino acids. The CDR3 loop reads CAWSTGQGDTGELFF. The CDR3 DNA reads as TGTGCCTGGAGTACTGGACAGGGTGACACCGGGGAGCTGTTTTTT.

This chain joins TRBV30 and TRBJ2-7; 7 bases map to TRBD1. The length of the CDR3 is 11 residues. Germline V gene data show CDR1 as GTSNPN and CDR2 as SVGIG (reference sequence). The junction had 4 bases not matched to a gene; V was cut back by 8 bases and J by 3 bases. The CDR3 is CARGTVYEQYF. The CDR3 DNA reads as TGTGCCAGAGGGACAGTCTACGAGCAGTACTTC.

This chain connects TRBV6-5 to TRBJ1-4, with D perhaps matching TRBD1 (5 bases). The germline gives CDR1 MNHEY, CDR2 SVGAGI. V gave up 6 bases and J gave up 7 bases, with 18 bases separating them. The length of the CDR3 is 15 residues. The CDR3 DNA reads TGTGCCAGCAGCCCGGGGAGGGGAAGTGGTGAAAAACTGTTTTTT. It codes for CASSPGRGSGEKLFF.